Listed here are 28 T cell receptor beta chains from one sample, sequenced in a study of radiation and T cells in renal cell carcinoma (dated by TCRdb to 2020 to 2021). The library relied on the immunoSEQ multiplex PCR assay. TCRdb carries this immuneACCESS record with in-frame sequences only. Its versions omit some clonotypes, under half of them owing to an unresolved V gene in the studies checked, with the rest unexplained. Counted in this sample were approximately 140,000 clones; roughly 80% of them appeared once. The ten largest clonotypes hold roughly a quarter of the sample. In the paper's terms, the time point label means: baseline pretreatment blood. This sample's treatment or condition label indicates: 15 Gy SBRT to primary tumor, nephrectomy 4 weeks later. Specimen: blood, collected from a patient whose treatment included radiotherapy and nephrectomy. The receptors were sampled from a woman aged 45-60 years with renal cell carcinoma.

With respect to this clone: The sample holds other DNA sequences that translate to the same CDR3. The rearrangement links TRBV7-2 to TRBJ2-7, with D perhaps TRBD1 or TRBD2 (5 bases each). CDR3 length: 13 amino acids. The V and J ends lost 0 bases and 4 bases respectively, with 7 bases between them. The germline V gene encodes CDR1 SGHTA and CDR2 FQGNSA. The CDR3 loop is CASSLAGGYEQYF. Here the CDR3 DNA reads TGTGCCAGCAGCTTAGCTGGGGGTTACGAGCAGTACTTC.

This chain joins TRBV18 and TRBJ2-1; perhaps TRBD1 as D (6 bases). This CDR3 comprises 13 residues. Germline CDR1 and CDR2: KGHSH and LQKENI. Trimming removed 0 bases at V and 15 bases at J, with 15 bases between. The DNA for the CDR3 is TGTGCCAGCTCACCACCGCATGTACAGGGTTGGTTCTTC. It encodes CASSPPHVQGWFF. Full variable domain (rest looked up from reference TRBV18 and TRBJ2-1): NAGVMQNPRHLVRRRGQEARLRCSPMKGHSHVYWYRQLPEEGLKFMVYLQKENIIDESGMPKERFSAEFPKEGPSILRIQQVVRGDSAAYFCASSPPHVQGWFFGPGTRLTVL.

The V gene is TRBV5-6, the J gene TRBJ1-2; no reliable D call. CDR3 length equals 14 residues. The ends were cut back, 0 bases at V and 8 bases at J, with 14 bases in the middle. CDR1 and CDR2 (germline): SGHDT, YYEEEE. The CDR3 DNA is TGTGCCAGCAGCTTGGCCTCGGAGGGATGGGGCTACACCTTC. Translating it yields CASSLASEGWGYTF.

V gene TRBV30 combines with J gene TRBJ2-2; D might be TRBD1 or TRBD2, each matching 6 bases. The V end was cut by 0 bases, the J end by 7 bases, with 12 bases between. The CDR3 loop spans 14 amino acids. Looked up from germline, CDR1 is GTSNPN and CDR2 is SVGIG (reference sequence). CDR3 bases: TGTGCCTGGAGTGTAGGGGGGTTCGGCGGGGAGCTGTTTTTT. Its protein product is CAWSVGGFGGELFF.

The chain recombines TRBV5-1 with TRBJ1-5; 7 bases are a match to TRBD1. The V gene's germline CDR1 is SGHRS and CDR2 YFSETQ. There are 17 residues in the CDR3. The ends lost 4 bases at V and 0 bases at J; junction bases unmatched: 10. CDR3 region: CASSLTGTAYSNQPQHF. DNA of the CDR3: TGCGCCAGCAGCCTCACGGGGACAGCTTATAGCAATCAGCCCCAGCATTTT.

The V gene is TRBV25-1, the J gene TRBJ1-6; 7 bases map to TRBD1. Trimming took 5 bases from V and 6 from J; bases not matched to a gene: 7. This CDR3 region has 15 residues. Per the germline V gene, CDR1 is MGHDK and CDR2 is SYGVNS. For the CDR3, the DNA is TGTGCCAGCAGTTCCCTAGACAGGGTTAATTCACCCCTCCACTTT. This encodes CASSSLDRVNSPLHF.

This clone was seen once. V gene TRBV29-1 combines with J gene TRBJ2-2; D is perhaps TRBD2 (6 bases). Germline values: CDR1 SQVTM, CDR2 ANQGSEA. V was shortened by 3 bases and J by 6 bases, with 11 bases between the two germline ends. CDR3 length: 13 residues. The CDR3 bases are TGCAGCGTTGACACGGAGGGCCCCGGGGAGCTGTTTTTT. Protein sequence: CSVDTEGPGELFF.

This chain joins TRBV7-8 and TRBJ2-2; D is undetermined. The CDR3 contains 13 residues. The ends were cut back, 3 bases at V and 1 base at J, with 3 bases in the middle. The germline gives CDR1 SGHVS, CDR2 FQNEAQ. CDR3 in amino acids: CASSFKNTGELFF. The CDR3 nucleotides are TGTGCCAGCAGCTTTAAGAACACCGGGGAGCTGTTTTTT.

The chain carries TRBV30 and TRBJ1-2; no firm D call. This CDR3 region has 12 residues. From germline, CDR1 is GTSNPN and CDR2 SVGIG (reference sequence). Trimming removed 3 bases from V and 7 bases from J, with 12 bases in between. The CDR3 protein is CAWSKGVRGYTF. The CDR3 DNA reads TGTGCCTGGAGCAAAGGCGTCCGTGGCTACACCTTC.

V and J are TRBV7-2 and TRBJ2-6; D not resolved. V gave up 4 bases and J gave up 0 bases, with 7 bases separating them. Germline values: CDR1 SGHTA, CDR2 FQGNSA. The CDR3 loop spans 15 amino acids. The chain's CDR3 is CASSSRYSGANVLTF. In nucleotides, the CDR3 is TGTGCCAGCAGCTCCCGTTACTCTGGGGCCAACGTCCTGACTTTC.

The chain recombines TRBV10-3 with TRBJ2-7; 10 bases agree with TRBD2. Germline lookup yields CDR1 ENHRY and CDR2 SYGVKD. V shed 7 bases and J 0 bases; nucleotides not matched to a gene: 3. CDR3 length equals 14 residues. The CDR3 sequence: CAIKASGSSYEQYF. CDR3 in DNA: TGTGCCATCAAGGCTAGCGGGAGCTCCTACGAGCAGTACTTC.

The gene calls are TRBV7-2 and TRBJ2-3; possibly TRBD1 or TRBD2 for D (5 bases each). The CDR3 sequence is 13 residues long. Trimming took off 5 bases at V and 10 bases at J, with 16 bases between the two ends. CDR1 is SGHTA and CDR2 is FQGNSA in the germline V gene. In nucleotides, the CDR3 is TGTGCCAGCAGCCTGCCCTCGACGGGACCGCAGTATTTT. This encodes CASSLPSTGPQYF. Based on the CDR3 plus reference TRBV7-2 and TRBJ2-3, the full variable domain is GAGVSQSPSNKVTEKGKDVELRCDPISGHTALYWYRQSLGQGLEFLIYFQGNSAPDKSGLPSDRFSAERTGGSVSTLTIQRTQQEDSAVYLCASSLPSTGPQYFGPGTRLTVL.

The J gene is TRBJ2-1, the V gene TRBV7-6; D is possibly TRBD1 (5 bases). This CDR3 spans 11 amino acids. The V end was cut by 5 bases, the J end by 10 bases, with 9 bases between. Germline assignment: CDR1 SGHVS and CDR2 FNYEAQ. The CDR3 sequence: CASSRRAEQFF. The CDR3 coding sequence is TGTGCCAGCAGCCGCAGGGCCGAGCAGTTCTTC.

The chain joins TRBV28 to TRBJ2-3; TRBD2 matches at 10 bases. The V gene's germline CDR1 is MDHEN and CDR2 SYDVKM. The CDR3 covers 15 residues. V trimming: 6 bases; J trimming: 6 bases; junction bases outside the gene matches: 9. The CDR3 DNA reads TGTGCCAGCAGCTCCAGCGGGAGGGGGGTGGATACGCAGTATTTT. This translates into CASSSSGRGVDTQYF.

The J gene is TRBJ1-3, the V gene TRBV25-1; D unclear. Trimming removed 2 bases from V and 2 bases from J, with 7 bases in between. This CDR3 spans 14 amino acids. Germline-derived CDR1 and CDR2 are MGHDK and SYGVNS. In nucleotides, the CDR3 is TGTGCCAGCAGTGAAGTGGGTCCTGGAAACACCATATATTTT. It translates to CASSEVGPGNTIYF.

This clone was seen a handful of times. The rearrangement links TRBV6-6 to TRBJ2-4; D perhaps matches TRBD2 (6 bases). This CDR3 comprises 14 residues. With 7 bases removed from V and 6 bases from J, the gap between germline ends came to 16 bases. Germline V lookup: CDR1 MNHNY, CDR2 SVGAGI (reference sequence). This CDR3 reads CASTLTTGGNIQYF. CDR3 DNA sequence: TGTGCCAGCACCCTGACCACCGGGGGAAACATTCAGTACTTC.

The chain couples TRBV7-2 to TRBJ2-5; TRBD2 matches at 9 bases. In germline, CDR1 is SGHTA, CDR2 FQGNSA. This CDR3 is 15 amino acids long. V lost 3 bases, J lost 1 base, and 3 bases stayed unmatched. The CDR3 region has the DNA TGTGCCAGCAGCTTCGGGCGGGGGGGCCAAGAGACCCAGTACTTC. Protein: CASSFGRGGQETQYF. Together with reference TRBV7-2 and TRBJ2-5, the CDR3 gives the full variable domain: GAGVSQSPSNKVTEKGKDVELRCDPISGHTALYWYRQSLGQGLEFLIYFQGNSAPDKSGLPSDRFSAERTGGSVSTLTIQRTQQEDSAVYLCASSFGRGGQETQYFGPGTRLLVL.

This sequence joins TRBV6-1 and TRBJ1-5, with D perhaps TRBD1 (6 bases). CDR3 length: 16 residues. CDR1 and CDR2 from the germline V gene are MNHNS and SASEGT. V was cut by 3 bases and J by 0 bases, with 12 bases left in between. CDR3 in amino acids: CASSERLGGSNQPQHF. DNA of the CDR3: TGTGCCAGCAGTGAGAGGTTAGGGGGTAGCAATCAGCCCCAGCATTTT.

V gene TRBV4-1 combines with J gene TRBJ2-5; 7 bases are shared with TRBD1. This CDR3 has 15 residues. V shed 7 bases, J shed 6 bases, and the junction held 14 bases outside the gene matches. Germline V gene data show CDR1 as MGHRA and CDR2 as YSYEKL. The CDR3 protein is CASKSVGQGVKTQYF. CDR3 coding DNA: TGCGCCAGCAAATCGGTGGGGCAGGGGGTAAAGACCCAGTACTTC.

The rearrangement uses TRBV10-3 and TRBJ2-3; D is perhaps TRBD1 (5 bases). Germline CDR1 is ENHRY and CDR2 is SYGVKD. The CDR3 runs 14 residues. With 4 bases removed from V and 2 bases from J, the gap between germline ends came to 10 bases. The CDR3 coding sequence is TGTGCCATCAGTGTACAGGAGCCCACAGATACGCAGTATTTT. It encodes CAISVQEPTDTQYF.

This clone has more than one count but fewer than ten. The chain employs TRBV28 and TRBJ2-7, with 10 bases fitting TRBD1. Losses at the gene ends were 7 bases for V and 1 base for J; bases not matched to a gene: 10. Per the germline V gene, CDR1 is MDHEN and CDR2 is SYDVKM. This CDR3 comprises 16 residues. Here the CDR3 reads CASTFHGQGGSYEQYF. Written as DNA, the CDR3 is TGTGCCAGCACTTTTCACGGACAGGGGGGTTCCTACGAGCAGTACTTC.

The genes are TRBV6-5 and TRBJ2-7, with 9 bases that match TRBD1. Germline CDR1 and CDR2: MNHEY and SVGAGI. This CDR3 contains 15 residues. J was trimmed by 7 bases and V by 5 bases; bases with no gene match: 12. The CDR3 DNA follows: TGTGCCAGCAGTACCATGGACAGGGGCTTGGGGGAGCAGTACTTC. Amino acids: CASSTMDRGLGEQYF.

J is TRBJ2-7 and V is TRBV27; no clear D. V lost 8 bases and J lost 4, with 6 bases in between. Germline-derived CDR1 and CDR2 are MNHEY and SMNVEV (reference sequence). The CDR3 covers 10 residues. For the CDR3, the DNA is TGTGCCAGCGGGAATTACGAGCAGTACTTC. Its translation: CASGNYEQYF.

This chain uses TRBV28 with TRBJ1-6, with D uncertain. Germline V gives CDR1 MDHEN, CDR2 SYDVKM. V was shortened by 3 bases and J by 10 bases, with 4 bases between the two germline ends. The CDR3 is 11 residues long. CDR3 sequence (DNA): TGTGCCAGCAGTTTCACCTCACCCCTCCACTTT. As protein: CASSFTSPLHF.

The rearrangement links TRBV12-1 to TRBJ2-2; TRBD2 is taken as the D call from the table, unchecked against the DNA. TRBV12-1 is a pseudogene segment. The CDR3 loop spans 18 amino acids. The CDR3 loop is CASSRCWGLAANTGELFF. As DNA, the CDR3 is TGTGCCAGCAGCCGCTGCTGGGGACTAGCGGCGAACACCGGGGAGCTGTTTTTT.

This clone was seen more than once but under ten times. The rearrangement uses TRBV6-1 and TRBJ1-1; D uncertain. This CDR3 has 16 residues. Trimming took off 0 bases at V and 3 bases at J, with 14 bases between the two ends. Germline values: CDR1 MNHNS, CDR2 SASEGT. CDR3 bases: TGTGCCAGCAGTGAAGCAGTGGGCAGTTGGGACACTGAAGCTTTCTTT. As protein: CASSEAVGSWDTEAFF.

This clone was recorded once. The chain recombines TRBV19 with TRBJ2-2; D perhaps matches TRBD1 (5 bases). Deletions cut 3 bases from V and 0 bases from J, with 11 bases between. The CDR3 consists of 16 residues. Per the germline V gene, CDR1 is LNHDA and CDR2 is SQIVND (reference sequence). As DNA, the CDR3 is TGTGCCAGTAGTATGACAGTAAACGCGAACACCGGGGAGCTGTTTTTT. Translation gives CASSMTVNANTGELFF.

This clone has only a few counts. This CDR3 reads CASSPSPLGQAGNEQFF. The CDR3 DNA reads TGTGCCAGCTCACCCTCACCCCTAGGGCAGGCCGGCAATGAGCAGTTCTTC. The gene calls are TRBV18 and TRBJ2-1; no reliable D call. The CDR3 is made up of 17 amino acids. Germline loops: CDR1 KGHSH, CDR2 LQKENI. V was trimmed by 3 bases and J by 6 bases, leaving 21 bases between them.